The clone carrying this T cell receptor (beta chain) is labeled medium-sized. No antigen is known for it. This sample was included in a study of liver allograft versus peripheral blood T cells. Overall study: Comparative analysis was performed on T cell receptor repertoires from transplanted livers and from recipients' peripheral blood.

Notes on the study in general: Reportedly, the T cell receptor repertoires present inside liver allografts differed from those in peripheral blood.

TCRdb passed the reads through MiXCR, listing each CDR3 protein once. The repertoire holds around 3,000 distinct CDR3 sequences, with more than 15% as singletons. V gave up 0 bases and J gave up 1 base, with 12 bases separating them. Per germline, CDR1 GTSNPN and CDR2 SVGIG (reference sequence). The CDR3 has 15 amino acids. This chain uses TRBV30 with TRBJ1-2; D perhaps matches TRBD1 (6 bases). This clonotype was sampled from a human patient who had a liver transplant. Certain T cells may be donor cells from the graft. CDR3 sequence reads: CAWSVRGGSNYGYTF. The CDR3 DNA is TGTGCCTGGAGTGTACGAGGGGGAAGTAACTATGGCTACACCTTC.